The 6 T cell receptor beta chains reported below all come from one sample, sequenced in a study of blood T cell repertoires in COVID-19. Here immunoSEQ multiplex PCR was the method, and the copy in TCRdb shows in-frame clones only, minus some. The table includes tens of thousands of clones, approximately 80% detected once. Specimen: peripheral blood. Source of these receptors: a man in his 70s with acute or convalescent COVID-19.

The CDR3 protein is CASSLGPPRLAGGYNEQFF. For the CDR3, the DNA is TGTGCCAGCAGCTTAGGTCCCCCTCGACTAGCGGGGGGCTACAATGAGCAGTTCTTC. The V and J genes are TRBV7-2 and TRBJ2-1; 13 positions agree with TRBD2. With 1 base clipped from V and 3 bases from J, the junction kept 9 bases outside the gene matches. Germline V CDR1 and CDR2: SGHTA, FQGNSA. The CDR3 covers 19 residues.

The CDR3 sequence: CASSIIKTGGSYTF. CDR3 DNA: TGTGCCAGCAGCATAATTAAGACAGGGGGGAGCTACACCTTC. The V and J genes are TRBV7-2 and TRBJ1-2, with 9 bases that match TRBD1. Trimming removed 5 bases from V and 9 bases from J; junction bases left unmatched: 10. The CDR3 totals 14 residues. The V gene's germline CDR1 is SGHTA and CDR2 FQGNSA. The full variable domain, completed using reference TRBV7-2 and TRBJ1-2, is GAGVSQSPSNKVTEKGKDVELRCDPISGHTALYWYRQSLGQGLEFLIYFQGNSAPDKSGLPSDRFSAERTGGSVSTLTIQRTQQEDSAVYLCASSIIKTGGSYTFGSGTRLTVV.

The genes are TRBV19 and TRBJ1-5; TRBD1 is a possible D gene (6 bases). Germline assignment: CDR1 LNHDA and CDR2 SQIVND (reference sequence). Trimming pared 5 bases from V and 6 bases from J, leaving 20 bases between. The CDR3 covers 16 residues. The CDR3 nucleotides are TGTGCCAGTAGTCGTGTACTGGGGGCGTTCGGTCAGCCCCAGCATTTT. Protein: CASSRVLGAFGQPQHF. The full variable domain, rest sourced from reference TRBV19 and TRBJ1-5, is DGGITQSPKYLFRKEGQNVTLSCEQNLNHDAMYWYRQDPGQGLRLIYYSQIVNDFQKGDIAEGYSVSREKKESFPLTVTSAQKNPTAFYLCASSRVLGAFGQPQHFGDGTRLSIL.

The CDR3 region is CASLLMGTGDGYTF. CDR3 DNA: TGTGCCAGCCTTCTAATGGGGACAGGGGATGGCTACACCTTC. The rearrangement links TRBV2 to TRBJ1-2; 10 bases align to TRBD1. This CDR3 is 14 amino acids long. With 8 bases clipped from V and 6 bases from J, the junction kept 9 bases outside the gene matches. The germline CDR1 and CDR2 sequences are SNHLY and FYNNEI.

The chain employs TRBV20-1 and TRBJ1-4, with TRBD1 matching over 7 bases. The CDR3 is made up of 16 amino acids. Germline loops: CDR1 DFQATT, CDR2 SNEGSKA (reference sequence). Germline trimming cut 3 bases from V and 3 bases from J; bases unmatched to any gene: 10. The CDR3 DNA reads TGCAGTGCTAGTGGCGGCCCCGGGACAGCTAATGAAAAACTGTTTTTT. Translation: CSASGGPGTANEKLFF.

The chain joins TRBV2 to TRBJ1-5; possible D gene TRBD1, 6 bases. The CDR3 has 14 amino acids. The V end was cut by 8 bases, the J end by 4 bases, with 15 bases between. Germline V gives CDR1 SNHLY, CDR2 FYNNEI. CDR3 sequence reads: CASRRQATNQPQHF. CDR3 bases: TGTGCCAGCCGCCGACAGGCCACTAATCAGCCCCAGCATTTT. The full variable domain, its missing parts supplied by reference TRBV2 and TRBJ1-5, is EPEVTQTPSHQVTQMGQEVILRCVPISNHLYFYWYRQILGQKVEFLVSFYNNEISEKSEIFDDQFSVERPDGSNFTLKIRSTKLEDSAMYFCASRRQATNQPQHFGDGTRLSIL.